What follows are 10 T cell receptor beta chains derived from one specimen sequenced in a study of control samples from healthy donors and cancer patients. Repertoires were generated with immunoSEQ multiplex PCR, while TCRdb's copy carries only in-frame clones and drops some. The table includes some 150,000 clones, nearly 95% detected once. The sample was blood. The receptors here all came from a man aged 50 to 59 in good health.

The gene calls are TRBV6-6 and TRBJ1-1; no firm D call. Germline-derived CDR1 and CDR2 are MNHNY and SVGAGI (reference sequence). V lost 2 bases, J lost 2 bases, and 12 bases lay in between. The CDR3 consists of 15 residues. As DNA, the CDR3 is TGTGCCAGCAGTTACGTCTGGGATTTAAACACTGAAGCTTTCTTT. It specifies CASSYVWDLNTEAFF.

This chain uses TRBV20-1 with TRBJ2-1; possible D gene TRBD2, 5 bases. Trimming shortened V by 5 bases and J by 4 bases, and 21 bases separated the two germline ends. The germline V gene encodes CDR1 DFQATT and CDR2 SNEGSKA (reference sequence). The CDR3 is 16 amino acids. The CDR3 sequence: CSAGESLPGKYNEQFF. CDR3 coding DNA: TGCAGTGCTGGTGAGTCCTTGCCGGGAAAATACAATGAGCAGTTCTTC.

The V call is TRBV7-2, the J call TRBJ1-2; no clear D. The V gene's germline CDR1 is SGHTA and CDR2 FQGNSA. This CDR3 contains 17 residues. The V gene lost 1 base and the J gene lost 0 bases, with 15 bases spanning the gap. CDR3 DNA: TGTGCCAGCAGCTTAGATCGGGATTTCCCCCCTAACTATGGCTACACCTTC. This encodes CASSLDRDFPPNYGYTF.

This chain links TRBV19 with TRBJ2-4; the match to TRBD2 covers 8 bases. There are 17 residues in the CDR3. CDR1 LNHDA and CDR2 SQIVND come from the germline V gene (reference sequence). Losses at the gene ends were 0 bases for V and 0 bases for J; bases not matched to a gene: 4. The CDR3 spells CASSIDRLAGAKNIQYF. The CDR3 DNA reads TGTGCCAGTAGTATAGATAGGCTAGCGGGAGCCAAAAACATTCAGTACTTC.

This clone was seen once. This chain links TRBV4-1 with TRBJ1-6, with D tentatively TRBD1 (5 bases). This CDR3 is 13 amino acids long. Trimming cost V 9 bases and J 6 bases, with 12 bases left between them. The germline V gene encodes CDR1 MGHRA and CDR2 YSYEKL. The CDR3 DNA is TGCGCCAGTGATCGGGACGGTAATTCACCCCTCCACTTT. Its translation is CASDRDGNSPLHF.

The CDR3 reads CASSKDRKAFF. CDR3 bases: TGTGCCAGCAGTAAGGACAGGAAAGCTTTCTTT. The rearrangement links TRBV2 to TRBJ1-1, with TRBD1 matching 7 bases. The CDR3 runs 11 residues. V was clipped by 5 bases and J by 9 bases; unmatched bases: 3. Germline CDR1 SNHLY, CDR2 FYNNEI. The complete variable domain, with remaining parts taken from reference TRBV2 and TRBJ1-1, reads EPEVTQTPSHQVTQMGQEVILRCVPISNHLYFYWYRQILGQKVEFLVSFYNNEISEKSEIFDDQFSVERPDGSNFTLKIRSTKLEDSAMYFCASSKDRKAFFGQGTRLTVV.

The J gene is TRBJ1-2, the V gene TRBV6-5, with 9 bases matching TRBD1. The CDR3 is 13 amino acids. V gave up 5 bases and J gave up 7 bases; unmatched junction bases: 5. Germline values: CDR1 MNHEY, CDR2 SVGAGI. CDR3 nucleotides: TGTGCCAGCAGTCCGGACAGGGGTGGTGGCTACACCTTC. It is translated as CASSPDRGGGYTF.

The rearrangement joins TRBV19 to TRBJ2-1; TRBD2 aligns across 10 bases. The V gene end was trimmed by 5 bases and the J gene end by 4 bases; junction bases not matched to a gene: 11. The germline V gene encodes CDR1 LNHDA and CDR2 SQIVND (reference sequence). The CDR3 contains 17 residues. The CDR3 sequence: CASSGGAGGSPYNEQFF. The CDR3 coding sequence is TGTGCCAGTAGTGGGGGAGCGGGAGGGTCCCCTTACAATGAGCAGTTCTTC.

This chain's CDR3 is CASSLQANNEQFF. Here the CDR3 DNA reads TGCGCCAGCAGCTTGCAGGCGAACAATGAGCAGTTCTTC. The rearrangement joins TRBV5-1 to TRBJ2-1; D not resolved. CDR3 length: 13 residues. CDR1 is SGHRS and CDR2 is YFSETQ in the germline V gene. Trimming cost V 1 base and J 5 bases, with 7 bases left between them.

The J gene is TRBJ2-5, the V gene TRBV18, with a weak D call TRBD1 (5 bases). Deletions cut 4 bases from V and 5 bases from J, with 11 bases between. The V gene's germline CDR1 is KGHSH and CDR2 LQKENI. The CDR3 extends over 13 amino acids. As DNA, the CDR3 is TGTGCCAGCTCACTGCGACAGTCGGAGACCCAGTACTTC. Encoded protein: CASSLRQSETQYF.